The 13 T cell receptor beta chains in this list originate from one sample, sequenced in a study of Tregs in tolerant kidney transplant recipients. Recipients received nonmyeloablative bone marrow transplants from related graft donors, with transient mixed chimerism. This table comes from immunoSEQ multiplex PCR, and its TCRdb copy is limited to in-frame clones, with some not included. This sample's table reports around 32,000 clones. The sequenced sample was CD4+ T cells from blood (PBMCs), obtained 24 months after the transplant. Receptors were obtained from a human patient who received a combined kidney and bone marrow transplant. Some of the T cells might come from the graft donor.

As for this clone: The read comes to an end 3 residues before the CDR3 does, leaving the germline J gene to fill in the end. This chain joins TRBV5-1 and TRBJ2-7; D unresolved. CDR1 SGHRS and CDR2 YFSETQ come from the germline V gene. The germline V and J ends were trimmed by 1 base and 0 bases, with 5 bases remaining between them. This CDR3 has 13 amino acids. CDR3 protein: CASSLQVSYEQYF. The CDR3 bases that were read are TGCGCCAGCAGCTTGCAGGTCTCCTACGAG.

On this clone: The read halts 3 residues ahead of the CDR3 end, with the missing end drawn from the germline J gene. The rearrangement uses TRBV7-2 and TRBJ2-7; 11 bases fit TRBD2. V dropped 3 bases and J dropped 4; count of bases not matched to a gene: 5. Germline V gives CDR1 SGHTA, CDR2 FQGNSA. The CDR3 is 15 amino acids. CDR3 bases read: TGTGCCAGCAGCTTTGGGACTAGCGGCTATTACGAG. Residues: CASSFGTSGYYE. The entire CDR3 reads CASSFGTSGYYEQYF.

Of note for this clone: The read terminates 3 residues ahead of where the CDR3 ends, so the germline J gene completes it. The chain carries TRBV5-1 and TRBJ2-3; TRBD2 aligns across 9 bases. This CDR3 region has 15 residues. Germline CDR1 SGHRS, CDR2 YFSETQ. V dropped 6 bases and J dropped 4; count of bases not matched to a gene: 9. CDR3 DNA, as far as it was read: TGCGCCAGCAACCAATTAGCGGGAGAGCCAGATACG. This codes for CASNQLAGEPDT. The entire CDR3 reads CASNQLAGEPDTQYF.

On this clone: With the read ending 3 residues before the CDR3 end, the germline J gene is used to fill in that end. The chain combines TRBV6-2 or TRBV6-3 with TRBJ2-5, with a tentative D call TRBD2 (6 bases). The V gene lost 4 bases and the J gene lost 7 bases, with 25 bases spanning the gap. The V gene's germline CDR1 is MNHEY and CDR2 SVGEGT. The CDR3 sequence is 17 residues long. This CDR3 is CASSWMAGPGAGGTQYF. CDR3 DNA, as far as it was read: TGTGCCAGCAGTTGGATGGCGGGGCCCGGGGCTGGGGGGACC.

The CDR3 bases that were read are TGTGCCAGTAGTATTCTCAGGGGGGTGATCAATCAGCCC. Amino acid sequence: CASSILRGVINQP. The whole CDR3 region reads CASSILRGVINQPQHF. The chain uses TRBV19 and TRBJ1-5, with TRBD1 matching over 7 bases. Coverage ceases 3 residues before the CDR3 finishes, and the germline J gene fills in the end. Per germline, CDR1 LNHDA and CDR2 SQIVND (reference sequence). The CDR3 covers 16 residues. J was trimmed by 3 bases and V by 3 bases; bases with no gene match: 8.

Comments on this clone: The read is 3 residues too short to cover the CDR3 end, so that end is filled in from the germline J gene. The J gene is TRBJ1-3, the V gene TRBV7-8, with no clear D. Trimming left V 5 bases short and J 0 bases short, with 11 bases between. The CDR3 is made up of 15 amino acids. CDR1 is SGHVS, CDR2 FQNEAQ, per germline. CDR3 DNA (partial): TGTGCCAGCAGCAAAGGGCAGAGCTCTGGAAACACC. Translating gives CASSKGQSSGNT. The CDR3 as a whole reads CASSKGQSSGNTIYF.

The CDR3 sequence: CASSLVHREGYGYTF. CDR3 bases read: TGTGCCAGCAGTTTAGTACACAGGGAAGGCTATGGC. The chain uses TRBV12-3 or TRBV12-4 and TRBJ1-2; D perhaps matches TRBD1 (6 bases). The read ends 3 residues early relative to the CDR3; the germline J gene fills the gap. V lost 1 base and J lost 4, with 13 bases in between. The CDR3 runs to 15 residues.

CDR3 DNA (partial): TGTGCCAGTAGTCCCGCAGGAAAAGCCGAG. Amino acids: CASSPAGKAE. The CDR3 reads in full as CASSPAGKAEQYF. The chain links TRBV19 to TRBJ2-7; D gene uncertain. The read ends 3 residues shy of where the CDR3 ends; the end is completed using the germline J gene. The V end lost 5 bases, the J end lost 6 bases, and 14 bases lay between the germline ends. CDR1 LNHDA and CDR2 SQIVND come from the germline V gene (reference sequence). The CDR3 covers 13 residues.

With regard to this clone: The read stops 3 residues short of the end of the CDR3; the missing end is completed from the germline J gene. The chain has TRBV30 and TRBJ1-1; unclear D gene. Looked up from germline, CDR1 is GTSNPN and CDR2 is SVGIG (reference sequence). V was clipped by 8 bases and J by 2 bases, with 12 bases between them. The CDR3 has 12 residues. The DNA read from the CDR3 is TGTGCCAGTTCACAACCTAACACTGAA. Protein sequence: CASSQPNTE. The whole CDR3 protein is CASSQPNTEAFF.

In regard to this clone: From the germline J gene comes the end of the CDR3, since the read stops 3 residues before it. The chain joins TRBV7-2 to TRBJ1-3; unclear D gene. The V end was cut by 0 bases, the J end by 0 bases, with 9 bases between. Looked up from germline, CDR1 is SGHTA and CDR2 is FQGNSA. The CDR3 length is 16 residues. CDR3 loop: CASSLAGSVSGNTIYF. The covered CDR3 bases are TGTGCCAGCAGCTTAGCTGGCAGCGTCTCTGGAAACACC. Supplemented by reference TRBV7-2 and TRBJ1-3, the full variable domain reads GAGVSQSPSNKVTEKGKDVELRCDPISGHTALYWYRQSLGQGLEFLIYFQGNSAPDKSGLPSDRFSAERTGGSVSTLTIQRTQQEDSAVYLCASSLAGSVSGNTIYFGEGSWLTVV.

For this clone: The read terminates 3 residues ahead of where the CDR3 ends, so the germline J gene completes it. The rearrangement links TRBV5-1 to TRBJ1-2; maybe TRBD1 (6 bases). CDR1 SGHRS and CDR2 YFSETQ come from the germline V gene. The CDR3 length is 15 residues. The CDR3 DNA, read in part, is TGCGCCAGCAGCTCCCTTTCGGGGGGCGCTAGGGGC. Protein sequence: CASSSLSGGARG. The CDR3 in full is CASSSLSGGARGYTF.

About this clone: The read terminates 3 residues before the CDR3 end, so the remaining end is supplied by the germline J gene. The chain joins TRBV5-4 to TRBJ2-3, with TRBD1 identical over 9 bases. This CDR3 is built from 15 residues. V was clipped by 4 bases and J by 4 bases; unmatched bases: 7. CDR1 and CDR2 from the germline V gene are SGHNT and YYREEE (reference sequence). CDR3 in amino acids: CASSVTGGDADTQYF. CDR3 DNA, as far as it was read: TGTGCCAGCAGCGTAACAGGGGGCGACGCAGATACG.

Worth noting for this clone: The DNA ends 3 residues before the CDR3 does, and the rest of the CDR3 is filled in from the germline J gene. The chain couples TRBV27 to TRBJ2-3; 8 positions agree with TRBD1. The CDR3 is made up of 14 amino acids. In germline, CDR1 is MNHEY, CDR2 SMNVEV (reference sequence). V was clipped by 6 bases and J by 5 bases; unmatched bases: 7. The CDR3 is CASRSTGAGDTQYF. Partial CDR3 DNA: TGTGCCAGCAGGTCGACAGGGGCGGGAGATACG.